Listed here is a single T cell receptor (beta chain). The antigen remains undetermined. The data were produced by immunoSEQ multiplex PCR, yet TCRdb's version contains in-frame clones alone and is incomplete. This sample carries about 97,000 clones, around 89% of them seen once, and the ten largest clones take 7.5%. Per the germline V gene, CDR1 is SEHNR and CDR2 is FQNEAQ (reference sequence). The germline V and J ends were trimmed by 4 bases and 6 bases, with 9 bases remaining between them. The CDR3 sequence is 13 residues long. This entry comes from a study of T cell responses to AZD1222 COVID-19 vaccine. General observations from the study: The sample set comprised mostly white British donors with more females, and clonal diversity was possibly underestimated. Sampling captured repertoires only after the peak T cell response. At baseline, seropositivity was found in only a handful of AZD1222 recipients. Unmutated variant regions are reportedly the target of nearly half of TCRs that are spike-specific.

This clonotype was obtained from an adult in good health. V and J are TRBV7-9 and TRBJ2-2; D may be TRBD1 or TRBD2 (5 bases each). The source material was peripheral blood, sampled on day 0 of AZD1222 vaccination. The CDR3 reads CASSSLGAGELFF. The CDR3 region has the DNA TGTGCCAGCAGCTCGCTGGGGGCCGGGGAGCTGTTTTTT.